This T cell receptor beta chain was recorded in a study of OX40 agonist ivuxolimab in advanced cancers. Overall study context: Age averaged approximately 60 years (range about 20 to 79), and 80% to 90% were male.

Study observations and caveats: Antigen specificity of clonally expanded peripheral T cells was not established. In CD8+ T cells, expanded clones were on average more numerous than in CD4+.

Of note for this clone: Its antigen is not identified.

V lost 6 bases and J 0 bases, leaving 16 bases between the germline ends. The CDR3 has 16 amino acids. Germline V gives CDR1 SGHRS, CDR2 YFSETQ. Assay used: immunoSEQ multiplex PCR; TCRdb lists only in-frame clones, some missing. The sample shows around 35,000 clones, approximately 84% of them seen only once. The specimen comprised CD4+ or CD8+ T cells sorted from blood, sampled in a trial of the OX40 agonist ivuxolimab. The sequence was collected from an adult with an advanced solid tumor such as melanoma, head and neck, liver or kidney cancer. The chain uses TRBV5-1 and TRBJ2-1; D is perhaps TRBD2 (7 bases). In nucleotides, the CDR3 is TGCGCCAGCATTAAGGGGGGGACCACCTCCTACAATGAGCAGTTCTTC. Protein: CASIKGGTTSYNEQFF.